Each of the 2 T cell receptor beta chains below was sequenced from the same sample in a study of T-cell reconstitution after alpha-beta-depleted transplantation in children. For TCRbeta, the library was prepared with unique molecular identifiers. MiXCR was run by TCRdb on the PCR reads, yielding one entry per CDR3 protein. The sample yields about 400,000 distinct CDR3 sequences, roughly 20% seen once. The source material was PBMCs from the stem cell graft donor, sampled from the stem cell graft. The receptors here all came from a human donor who donated a stem cell graft to a child with acute myeloid leukemia.

The CDR3 region is CASEHTQYF. The DNA for the CDR3 is TGTGCCAGCGAACATACGCAGTATTTT. This sequence joins TRBV7-9 and TRBJ2-3; D gene unclear. Trimming removed 8 bases from V and 7 bases from J, with 4 bases in between. Germline CDR1 is SEHNR and CDR2 is FQNEAQ (reference sequence). The CDR3 covers 9 residues.

This clonotype has just one count. V is TRBV11-2 and J is TRBJ2-3, with 8 bases matching TRBD2. This CDR3 has 15 amino acids. Per the germline V gene, CDR1 is SGHAT and CDR2 is FQNNGV. V lost 5 bases and J lost 0; bases outside the gene matches: 4. This CDR3 reads CASSGLAFSTDTQYF. The DNA of the CDR3 is TGTGCCAGCAGCGGACTAGCTTTTAGCACAGATACGCAGTATTTT.